Listed here are 20 T cell receptor beta chains from one sample, sequenced in a study of CD8 T cells in Susac syndrome. The RNA input was 0.5 to 1 ug, and it was reverse transcribed with random hexamers. MiXCR was run by TCRdb on the immunoSEQ multiplex PCR reads, yielding one entry per CDR3 protein. This sample has 150,000 or so distinct CDR3 sequences, with about 94% found just once. Sequencing used CD8+ T cells from PBMCs. Receptors originate from a human donor with multiple sclerosis.

The CDR3 sequence: CASSQGNPTEAFF. The DNA of the CDR3 is TGTGCCAGCAGCCAAGGGAACCCCACTGAAGCTTTCTTT. The chain employs TRBV13 and TRBJ1-1, with D uncertain. The CDR3 extends over 13 amino acids. Trimming took 5 bases from V and 4 from J, leaving 11 bases between them. CDR1 PRHDT and CDR2 FYEKMQ come from the germline V gene (reference sequence).

The gene calls are TRBV30 and TRBJ1-1; D unclear. In germline, CDR1 is GTSNPN, CDR2 SVGIG (reference sequence). This CDR3 is 13 amino acids long. V lost 0 bases to trimming and J lost 5 bases, with 10 bases between them. CDR3 bases: TGTGCCTGGAGTGTACTTGGAGGTACTGAAGCTTTCTTT. This sequence encodes CAWSVLGGTEAFF.

This clonotype occurred once. This rearrangement joins TRBV20-1 to TRBJ2-2; D is uncertain. The CDR3 is made up of 13 amino acids. Trimming took off 0 bases at V and 8 bases at J, with 10 bases between the two ends. In germline, CDR1 is DFQATT, CDR2 SNEGSKA (reference sequence). The CDR3 loop is CSARDRKLGELFF. DNA for the CDR3: TGCAGTGCTAGAGATCGGAAGCTTGGGGAGCTGTTTTTT.

The rearrangement links TRBV20-1 to TRBJ1-1; perhaps TRBD1 as D (5 bases). V gave up 5 bases and J gave up 1 base, with 14 bases separating them. CDR1 is DFQATT and CDR2 is SNEGSKA in the germline V gene (reference sequence). The CDR3 covers 14 residues. This CDR3 is CSALMGTENTEAFF. The CDR3 DNA reads as TGCAGTGCTTTAATGGGGACGGAGAACACTGAAGCTTTCTTT.

The chain recombines TRBV2 with TRBJ2-7; D gene unclear. The germline V gene has CDR1 SNHLY and CDR2 FYNNEI. CDR3 length: 11 residues. V shed 3 bases and J shed 3 bases, with 3 bases lying between them. The CDR3 loop reads CASSDRYEQYF. Written as DNA, the CDR3 is TGTGCCAGCAGTGACCGCTACGAGCAGTACTTC.

The DNA for the CDR3 is TGTGCCAGCCTACGCACTAATCAGCGGCGGGGGACAGATACGCAGTATTTT. Amino acids: CASLRTNQRRGTDTQYF. The chain is built from TRBV12-3 or TRBV12-4 and TRBJ2-3; 7 nucleotides line up with TRBD2. Losses at the gene ends were 8 bases for V and 3 bases for J; bases not matched to a gene: 17. The CDR3 length is 17 residues.

This chain links TRBV30 with TRBJ1-2; TRBD1 matches at 9 bases. From germline, CDR1 is GTSNPN and CDR2 SVGIG (reference sequence). V shed 1 base and J 14 bases; nucleotides not matched to a gene: 11. The CDR3 is 13 amino acids. CDR3 region: CAWSESENRGQTF. CDR3 DNA sequence: TGTGCCTGGAGTGAATCGGAGAACAGGGGGCAAACCTTC.

The chain uses TRBV6-5 and TRBJ1-6, with 7 bases aligning to TRBD1. J lost 10 bases, V lost 5 bases, and 5 bases had no gene match. The CDR3 runs 13 residues. Per germline, CDR1 MNHEY and CDR2 SVGAGI. CDR3 nucleotides: TGTGCCAGCAGTGAGACAGGGAAATCACCCCTCCACTTT. Translated, it gives CASSETGKSPLHF.

The chain recombines TRBV18 with TRBJ1-2, with 8 bases fitting TRBD1. The germline CDR1 and CDR2 sequences are KGHSH and LQKENI. The CDR3 covers 17 residues. V was clipped by 3 bases and J by 0 bases; unmatched bases: 9. This CDR3 is CASSPSRDRRTNYGYTF. CDR3 DNA: TGTGCCAGCTCACCTTCCCGGGACAGGAGAACTAACTATGGCTACACCTTC.

The chain uses TRBV7-9 and TRBJ2-2; possibly TRBD1 for D (6 bases). This CDR3 region has 15 residues. The V and J ends lost 5 bases and 4 bases respectively, with 14 bases between them. In germline, CDR1 is SEHNR, CDR2 FQNEAQ (reference sequence). This CDR3 is CASSPTGSPTGELFF. The CDR3 DNA follows: TGTGCCAGCAGCCCCACAGGGAGCCCCACCGGGGAGCTGTTTTTT.

The chain is built from TRBV27 and TRBJ2-1; D unclear. CDR3 length equals 11 residues. V lost 10 bases and J 6 bases, leaving 10 bases between the germline ends. From germline, CDR1 is MNHEY and CDR2 SMNVEV (reference sequence). Written as DNA, the CDR3 is TGTGCCACCGAGAGTGGCAATGAGCAGTTCTTC. Its protein is CATESGNEQFF.

The chain is built from TRBV2 and TRBJ1-2, with a possible D match to TRBD1 (5 bases). Germline V lookup: CDR1 SNHLY, CDR2 FYNNEI. The CDR3 is 12 residues long. Trimming took 4 bases from V and 7 from J, leaving 10 bases between them. CDR3 amino acids: CASSVSGSGYTF. As DNA, the CDR3 is TGTGCCAGCAGTGTCTCAGGGTCTGGCTACACCTTC.

A single count supports this clonotype. The V gene is TRBV13, the J gene TRBJ2-7; 10 bases agree with TRBD1. In germline, CDR1 is PRHDT, CDR2 FYEKMQ (reference sequence). CDR3 length: 16 amino acids. The V and J ends lost 2 bases and 4 bases, in that order; junction bases with no gene match: 8. This CDR3 is CASSLWGTGVVYEQYF. The CDR3 nucleotides read TGTGCCAGCAGCTTATGGGGGACAGGGGTCGTGTACGAGCAGTACTTC. The full variable domain, with the rest looked up from reference TRBV13 and TRBJ2-7, is AAGVIQSPRHLIKEKRETATLKCYPIPRHDTVYWYQQGPGQDPQFLISFYEKMQSDKGSIPDRFSAQQFSDYHSELNMSSLELGDSALYFCASSLWGTGVVYEQYFGPGTRLTVT.

J is TRBJ1-2 and V is TRBV30; 8 bases are shared with TRBD1. CDR1 GTSNPN and CDR2 SVGIG come from the germline V gene (reference sequence). V shed 3 bases and J 4 bases; nucleotides not matched to a gene: 10. This CDR3 has 15 residues. DNA for the CDR3: TGTGCCTGGAGCCCCTGGACAGGGTCGGCCTATGGCTACACCTTC. Translated, it gives CAWSPWTGSAYGYTF.

The chain links TRBV27 to TRBJ2-1, with D possibly matching TRBD2 (6 bases). The CDR3 consists of 15 residues. Germline CDR1 MNHEY, CDR2 SMNVEV (reference sequence). Trimming removed 5 bases at V and 1 base at J, with 12 bases between. The CDR3 loop is CASSLTAGSYNEQFF. Here the CDR3 DNA reads TGTGCCAGCAGTCTGACTGCGGGGTCCTACAATGAGCAGTTCTTC.

J is TRBJ1-4 and V is TRBV2, with D tentatively TRBD1 (6 bases). CDR1 and CDR2 from the germline V gene are SNHLY and FYNNEI. Trimming removed 7 bases at V and 2 bases at J, with 20 bases between. The CDR3 consists of 17 residues. DNA of the CDR3: TGTGCCAGCACTTATGGGACGTCAGGGGAGACTAATGAAAAACTGTTTTTT. It is translated as CASTYGTSGETNEKLFF.

V is TRBV5-6 and J is TRBJ2-1, with a weak D call TRBD2 (5 bases). V was clipped by 0 bases and J by 7 bases, with 14 bases between them. Germline V gene data show CDR1 as SGHDT and CDR2 as YYEEEE. The CDR3 is made up of 15 amino acids. The chain's CDR3 is CASSLDGWEINEQFF. In DNA form, the CDR3 reads TGTGCCAGCAGCTTGGACGGGTGGGAGATAAATGAGCAGTTCTTC. Variable domain in full (rest from reference TRBV5-6 and TRBJ2-1): DAGVTQSPTHLIKTRGQQVTLRCSPKSGHDTVSWYQQALGQGPQFIFQYYEEEERQRGNFPDRFSGHQFPNYSSELNVNALLLGDSALYLCASSLDGWEINEQFFGPGTRLTVL.

The V and J genes are TRBV11-2 and TRBJ2-6; D call uncertain. V was cut by 6 bases and J by 0 bases, with 9 bases left in between. The CDR3 spans 15 residues. CDR1 is SGHAT and CDR2 is FQNNGV in the germline V gene. The CDR3 reads CASRTLSSGANVLTF. In DNA, the CDR3 is TGTGCCAGCAGAACTCTAAGCTCTGGGGCCAACGTCCTGACTTTC.

V and J are TRBV9 and TRBJ1-6; D perhaps matches TRBD1 (6 bases). The CDR3 is 15 amino acids. Germline V gene sequence: CDR1 SGDLS, CDR2 YYNGEE. V lost 3 bases and J 7 bases, leaving 14 bases between the germline ends. CDR3 loop: CASSAYRDLNSPLHF. Here the CDR3 DNA reads TGTGCCAGCAGCGCATACAGGGACTTAAATTCACCCCTCCACTTT.

The CDR3 spells CASSLAANSYNEQFF. For the CDR3, the DNA is TGTGCCAGCAGTTTAGCGGCAAACTCTTACAATGAGCAGTTCTTC. This chain connects TRBV12-3 or TRBV12-4 to TRBJ2-1; D gene uncertain. The CDR3 is 15 residues long. Deletions cut 0 bases from V and 4 bases from J, with 10 bases between.